This TCR beta chain was identified during a study of cytomegalovirus exposure and HLA in healthy donors. The study, taken as a whole, reports: Later on, analysis showed that most CMV-associated TCR beta chains appeared to be HLA-restricted. Rarity marked most TCR sequences, yet some public TCRs occurred in many donors.

CDR1 is SGHNT and CDR2 is YYREEE in the germline V gene (reference sequence). The length of the CDR3 is 12 residues. Trimming took 1 base from V and 6 from J, leaving 8 bases between them. As to this clone: The target antigen is unknown.

PCR used 60 Vbeta primers and 13 Jbeta primers. The data were produced by immunoSEQ multiplex PCR, yet TCRdb's version contains in-frame clones alone and is incomplete. The sample has 200,000 to 250,000 clones; the top ten hold roughly 1.1%. The V call is TRBV5-4, the J call TRBJ2-7; the D is unclear. This clonotype originated in a girl aged 2-10 years in good health and CMV-seropositive. The sequencing sample was made of PBMCs. CDR3 amino acids: CASSLMSGEQYF. The CDR3 coding sequence is TGTGCCAGCAGCTTGATGAGTGGCGAGCAGTACTTC.